This T cell receptor beta chain is drawn from a study of OX40 agonist ivuxolimab in advanced cancers. For the wider study: Ivuxolimab, which targeted the costimulatory receptor OX40 (CD134), was an agonistic, fully human IgG2 monoclonal antibody. Among the roughly 52 dose-escalation patients, some 19 had hepatocellular carcinoma, some 15 melanoma, 9 renal cell carcinoma and 9 head and neck cancer. Intravenous ivuxolimab was administered to patients every 2 weeks at six dose levels: 0.01, 0.1, 0.3, 1.5, 3 and 10 mg/kg. A male proportion of 82.7% and a mean age of about 60 years, ranging from about 20 to 79, were recorded for the dose-escalation cohort. The paper describes the monotherapy dose-escalation part (N ≈ 50 patients) of the phase I trial of ivuxolimab. Patients were allowed to have had prior anti-PD-1, anti-PD-L1 or anti-CTLA-4 therapy, and approximately 40% of the dose-escalation patients had been treated with checkpoint inhibitors. The point of sequencing TCRbeta in the periphery was to test whether ivuxolimab changed TCR sequence diversity and drove clonal T-cell expansion. Partial responses occurred in three dose-escalation patients: two with cutaneous melanoma and one with hepatocellular carcinoma.

The trial excluded patients who had a history of autoimmune disease or were on systemic immunosuppression. In every dose cohort, peripheral blood was drawn for TCR sequencing at baseline, cycle 4 day 1, and cycle 7 day 1. Samples were obtained from an open-label, multicenter, first-in-human phase I dose-escalation trial of ivuxolimab. Adults with locally advanced or metastatic melanoma, renal cell, hepatocellular, or head and neck squamous cell carcinoma were enrolled in the trial. CD4+ and CD8+ T cells were sorted separately from peripheral blood before TCR sequencing. Turning to this clone: Its binding antigen is unknown. Per-base quality was not reported, and no clone a single base away is much larger than it.

To sequence the TCRbeta CDR3 region, genomic DNA was isolated from the sorted cells. The immunoSEQ Assay was used to sequence the TCRbeta CDR3 regions. TCRdb obtained this table from immuneACCESS and retained in-frame rearrangements with V and J assigned. These tables miss some clones; where compared with another copy, unresolved V genes account for less than half of the shortfall, and the remainder is unexplained. The sample table lists under 20,000 clones, around 83% of them with a count of one. 0.65% to 0.85% of the sample comes from the top ten. The CDR3 starts with the cysteine, ends with the phenylalanine, and has 17 residues. Only CDR3 DNA remains: 51 bases, in frame from the first base. At the junction V is shortened by 3 bases and J by 6 bases, with 21 bases in between. CDR1 SGHDN and CDR2 FVKESK were looked up in the germline V gene. Points the paper makes about the study in general: Clonal expansion of both CD4+ and CD8+ blood T cells was observed from baseline to week 6 at doses 0.1 to 3.0 mg/kg. On average, CD8+ T cells showed more expanded clones than CD4+ T cells after ivuxolimab. The antigen specificity of the peripheral T cells that underwent clonal expansion was not determined. Low levels of normalized T-cell clonal expansion were also seen in some nonresponding patients. In the 0.1-3.0 mg/kg groups, partial responders had among the lowest normalized peripheral clonal expansion, particularly in CD8+ T cells.

Here the chain combines TRBV14 and TRBJ2-1, with the D segment possibly TRBD1 or TRBD2, each aligning over 6 bases. The starting material was CD4+ or CD8+ T cells sorted from blood, obtained in a trial of the OX40 agonist ivuxolimab. The TCR comes from an adult with an advanced solid tumor such as melanoma, head and neck, liver or kidney cancer. The DNA reads as follows: TGTGCCAGCAGCCAGATTATAGGGGGGACCTTCGCCAATGAGCAGTTCTTC. This yields the protein CASSQIIGGTFANEQFF.